This entry lists 10 T cell receptor beta chains sequenced from one sample in a study of T cells in tuberculosis. TCRdb's table, derived via immunoSEQ multiplex PCR, lists solely in-frame clones and lacks some. The table has about 20,000 clones, 75% to 90% seen once. Sequencing was done on a sample of PBMCs. Receptors were obtained from a donor aged 5 to 30 with latent tuberculosis or without tuberculosis infection.

This clone was seen just once. The chain uses TRBV4-2 and TRBJ2-3, with D tentatively TRBD1 (5 bases). The CDR3 covers 16 residues. V lost 0 bases, J lost 2 bases, and 12 bases lay in between. The germline V gene encodes CDR1 LGHNA and CDR2 YNFKEQ. The CDR3 protein is CASSQENRRYTDTQYF. The DNA for the CDR3 is TGTGCCAGCAGCCAAGAAAACAGGAGATACACAGATACGCAGTATTTT.

The rearrangement links TRBV18 to TRBJ2-5, with TRBD1 matching over 7 bases. Trimming removed 3 bases from V and 5 bases from J; junction bases left unmatched: 9. CDR1 and CDR2 (germline): KGHSH, LQKENI. The CDR3 sequence is 15 residues long. The CDR3 loop is CASSPQQGRTETQYF. As DNA, the CDR3 is TGTGCCAGCTCACCGCAACAGGGGCGCACGGAGACCCAGTACTTC. Complete variable domain (other parts from reference TRBV18 and TRBJ2-5): NAGVMQNPRHLVRRRGQEARLRCSPMKGHSHVYWYRQLPEEGLKFMVYLQKENIIDESGMPKERFSAEFPKEGPSILRIQQVVRGDSAAYFCASSPQQGRTETQYFGPGTRLLVL.

The chain links TRBV5-1 to TRBJ1-5; 7 positions agree with TRBD1. V dropped 0 bases and J dropped 7; count of bases not matched to a gene: 7. Germline lookup yields CDR1 SGHRS and CDR2 YFSETQ. There are 15 residues in the CDR3. Here the CDR3 reads CASSLEGARGQPQHF. DNA for the CDR3: TGCGCCAGCAGCTTGGAGGGGGCGCGGGGCCAGCCCCAGCATTTT.

V gene TRBV15 combines with J gene TRBJ1-3; weak D call: TRBD1 (6 bases). The V and J ends lost 8 bases and 11 bases respectively, with 19 bases between them. Looked up from germline, CDR1 is LNHNV and CDR2 is YYDKDF (reference sequence). This CDR3 contains 13 residues. The CDR3 region is CATGTTGPVPIYF. The CDR3 DNA is TGTGCCACCGGAACCACAGGGCCCGTACCCATATATTTT.

This clone has just a few counts. The rearrangement joins TRBV6-5 to TRBJ1-6, with 7 bases fitting TRBD1. Germline CDR1 is MNHEY and CDR2 is SVGAGI. The CDR3 totals 14 residues. The trim removed 5 bases at V and 4 bases at J, leaving 2 bases unmatched. CDR3 loop: CASSPGQYNSPLHF. As DNA, the CDR3 is TGTGCCAGCAGTCCGGGACAGTATAATTCACCCCTCCACTTT.

The chain joins TRBV18 to TRBJ2-7; 7 bases agree with TRBD2. Trimming at V came to 5 bases and at J to 2 bases, leaving 6 bases not matched to a gene. Germline CDR1 KGHSH, CDR2 LQKENI. The CDR3 sequence is 14 residues long. The CDR3 reads CASSGGGSTYEQYF. The CDR3 coding sequence is TGTGCCAGCTCAGGGGGGGGGTCCACCTACGAGCAGTACTTC.

The rearrangement links TRBV29-1 to TRBJ1-2; D is unclear. V shed 7 bases and J shed 4 bases, with 16 bases lying between them. CDR3 length: 13 residues. The germline gives CDR1 SQVTM, CDR2 ANQGSEA. The CDR3 bases are TGCAGCGCTTACTCTTTAGGAGTCTATGGCTACACCTTC. Its protein product is CSAYSLGVYGYTF.

The chain combines TRBV7-3 with TRBJ1-1; 8 nucleotides match TRBD1. Germline CDR1 reads SGHTA; CDR2 reads FQGTGA. The CDR3 extends over 12 amino acids. With V trimmed by 4 bases and J by 10 bases, 5 bases remained unmatched. CDR3 loop: CASSSATGGAFF. The DNA of the CDR3 is TGTGCCAGCAGCTCGGCTACAGGGGGAGCTTTCTTT. The variable domain in full, completed from reference TRBV7-3 and TRBJ1-1, reads GAGVSQTPSNKVTEKGKYVELRCDPISGHTALYWYRQSLGQGPEFLIYFQGTGAADDSGLPNDRFFAVRPEGSVSTLKIQRTERGDSAVYLCASSSATGGAFFGQGTRLTVV.

This clone was observed a single time. The chain uses TRBV21-1 and TRBJ1-1; the D call in the table, TRBD1, was not verified against the DNA. TRBV21-1 is listed as a pseudogene. The CDR3 totals 14 residues. The CDR3 is CASSNDRGQAEAFF. As DNA, the CDR3 is TGTGCCAGCAGCAACGACAGGGGGCAGGCTGAAGCTTTCTTT.

The rearrangement uses TRBV6-5 and TRBJ1-4, with TRBD1 matching 7 bases. The V gene's germline CDR1 is MNHEY and CDR2 SVGAGI. The CDR3 totals 14 residues. The V gene end was trimmed by 6 bases and the J gene end by 7 bases; junction bases not matched to a gene: 8. The CDR3 protein is CASSRTGTSEKLFF. The CDR3 bases are TGTGCCAGCAGCCGGACAGGAACCTCTGAAAAACTGTTTTTT.